This TCR beta chain was profiled in a study of Graves' ophthalmopathy and Graves' hyperthyroidism. This clonotype was seen ten or more times. Its antigen is still unknown. V lost 1 base and J 5 bases, leaving 12 bases between the germline ends. This CDR3 has 14 residues. Germline CDR1 is SGHVS and CDR2 is FQNEAQ. Newly diagnosed hyperthyroidism donors, aged 18 to 65, duration under 2 months. Study-level points and caveats: Detected in blood as well were most expanded thyroid clonotypes with frequency above 0.001.

CDR3 regions of TCR beta were amplified from RNA transcripts. Investigators did first-round RT-PCR with HTBI primers, then second-round multiplex PCR. TCRdb reprocessed the multiplex PCR reads with MiXCR, giving one entry per CDR3 protein. This sample carries about 370,000 distinct CDR3 sequences, approximately 18% of them seen once, and the ten largest clones take roughly 2.4%. The specimen was peripheral blood. The source is an adult woman with stable Graves' hyperthyroidism. The chain is built from TRBV7-8 and TRBJ2-7, with D possibly being TRBD1 (5 bases). CDR3 in amino acids: CASSLVRQGHEQYF. In DNA form, the CDR3 reads TGTGCCAGCAGCTTAGTCCGGCAGGGCCACGAGCAGTACTTC.